One and the same sample provided the 3 T cell receptor beta chains below, sequenced in a study of CD8+ T cells in alopecia areata. Regarding treatment: oral pan-JAK inhibitor, 5-10 mg twice daily. RNA, once extracted, was reverse transcribed into cDNA for use as the sequencing template. The table came from immunoSEQ multiplex PCR; TCRdb's copy has only in-frame clones and leaves some out. This sample has 110,000 to 150,000 clones, with roughly 82% found just once. This material consisted of CD8+ T cells sorted from blood, taken at week 4, from a patient treated with tofacitinib. The receptors were gathered from a human donor with alopecia areata.

The V gene is TRBV27, the J gene TRBJ2-2, with D perhaps matching TRBD1 (5 bases). There are 15 residues in the CDR3. Per germline, CDR1 MNHEY and CDR2 SMNVEV (reference sequence). V was cut by 4 bases and J by 2 bases, with 11 bases left in between. CDR3 coding DNA: TGTGCCAGCAGTTCATATGACAGCAACACCGGGGAGCTGTTTTTT. It codes for CASSSYDSNTGELFF.

This clone was observed a single time. V and J are TRBV29-1 and TRBJ1-2, with D unresolved. Germline CDR1 and CDR2: SQVTM and ANQGSEA. The ends were cut back, 5 bases at V and 4 bases at J, with 11 bases in the middle. The length of the CDR3 is 12 residues. The CDR3 DNA sequence: TGCAGCGTTCCAGACGGGAGCTATGGCTACACCTTC. Protein: CSVPDGSYGYTF.

V usage is TRBV4-2 and J usage is TRBJ2-7; no firm D call. Per the germline V gene, CDR1 is LGHNA and CDR2 is YNFKEQ. The CDR3 contains 16 residues. Trimming took 0 bases from V and 2 from J, leaving 14 bases between them. The CDR3 coding sequence is TGTGCCAGCAGCCAAGAAGGGATAGGGATGACCTACGAGCAGTACTTC. This codes for CASSQEGIGMTYEQYF.